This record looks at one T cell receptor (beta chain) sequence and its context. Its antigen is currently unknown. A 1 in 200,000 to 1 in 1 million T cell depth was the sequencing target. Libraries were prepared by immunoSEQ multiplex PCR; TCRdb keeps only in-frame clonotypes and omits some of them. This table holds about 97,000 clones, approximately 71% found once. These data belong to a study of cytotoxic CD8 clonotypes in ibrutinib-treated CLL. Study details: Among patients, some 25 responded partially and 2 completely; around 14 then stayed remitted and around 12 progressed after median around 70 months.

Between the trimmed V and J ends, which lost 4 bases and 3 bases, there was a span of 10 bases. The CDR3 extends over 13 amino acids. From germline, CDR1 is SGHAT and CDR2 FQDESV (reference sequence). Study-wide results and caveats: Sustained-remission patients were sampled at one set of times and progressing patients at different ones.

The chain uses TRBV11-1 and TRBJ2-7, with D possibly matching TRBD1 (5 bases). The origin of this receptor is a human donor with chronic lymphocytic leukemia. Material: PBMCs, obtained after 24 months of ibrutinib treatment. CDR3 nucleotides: TGTGCCAGCAGCTCAGGGCAGAGCTACGAGCAGTACTTC. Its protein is CASSSGQSYEQYF.